These T cell receptor beta chains were read from a single sample in a study of human T cells and chemical hapten exposure. TCRdb called the RACE reads again in MiXCR, with one record for every CDR3 protein. The data show over 35,000 distinct CDR3 sequences, around 4% seen once. Sequenced material: whole blood. These receptors all stem from a human donor in good health. Some clones in this sample may be carry-over from other donors' samples. CDR3s leave out the opening cysteine and the closing phenylalanine or tryptophan. Clone size appears in some rows only: once, few, many, or a class for an expanded clone.

clone_size	v_call	j_call	cdr3_aa
.	TRBV18	TRBJ2-7	ASSPLDRGLSYEQY
many	TRBV10-2	TRBJ2-1	ASSADSPPGNEQF
.	TRBV2	TRBJ2-3	ASLPTGDPDMQY
many	TRBV27	TRBJ1-1	ASSSPGRTGGVTEAF
many	TRBV18	TRBJ2-5	ASSRFGTSGKETQY
few	TRBV5-4	TRBJ2-2	ASSLVQGAGELF
many	TRBV4-1	TRBJ2-6	ASSPKMVGSGANVLT
many	TRBV20-1	TRBJ2-3	SATHHRGADTQY
many	TRBV20-1	TRBJ2-7	SAPLAVRQEQY
many	TRBV7-9	TRBJ2-3	ASSLVSPLSTDTQY
many	TRBV18	TRBJ1-3	ASSPARTGPSSGNTIY
few	TRBV2	TRBJ2-7	ASATGTGKGGSYEQY
.	TRBV7-8	TRBJ2-2	ASSLKQGANTGELF
.	TRBV6-6	TRBJ1-5	ASSYSTGVGRQPQH
many	TRBV28	TRBJ1-5	ASSPRTGYDFSNQPQH
few	TRBV5-1	TRBJ1-1	ASSPTGAFESSSEAF
many	TRBV4-1	TRBJ2-7	ASSHPRGEQY
many	TRBV29-1	TRBJ1-2	SVENFVGYT
.	TRBV9	TRBJ1-5	ASSVAGSNQPQH
many	TRBV3-1	TRBJ1-1	ASSQGQGLATEAF
many	TRBV11-2	TRBJ1-4	ASSLSRRGRENNEKLF
many	TRBV5-1	TRBJ2-6	ASSGVAEGANVLT
many	TRBV4-1	TRBJ2-3	ASSQGRLGARLAVTDTQY
many	TRBV7-2	TRBJ2-3	ASSLVGRPGTDTQY
many	TRBV5-1	TRBJ2-2	ASSTGRLAANTGELF
many	TRBV13	TRBJ1-1	ASSLGSRNTEAF
many	TRBV28	TRBJ2-7	ASKATAYEQY
few	TRBV30	TRBJ1-4	AWNDGAATNEKLF
few	TRBV28	TRBJ2-1	ASSPTWVGEQF
many	TRBV5-6	TRBJ2-1	ASSLGASGRYNEQF
many	TRBV12-3/TRBV12-4	TRBJ1-5	ASSLARVYQPQH
few	TRBV28	TRBJ1-5	ASSLRRGKGQPQH
many	TRBV5-1	TRBJ2-3	ASSWGLAGKSTDTQY
many	TRBV20-1	TRBJ2-3	SAQSSGRALRTDTQY
many	TRBV28	TRBJ1-5	ASLSGPRQDQPQH
few	TRBV7-3	TRBJ2-2	ASSLGRNTGELF
many	TRBV6-5	TRBJ1-5	ASSRTGGNSNQPQH
many	TRBV11-2	TRBJ2-3	ASSLTRGDTQY
many	TRBV5-1	TRBJ2-7	ASSSTGAYEQY
many	TRBV14	TRBJ2-7	ASSQGAEQY
many	TRBV27	TRBJ1-2	ASSPGTPATYGYT
many	TRBV5-1	TRBJ2-3	ASSTTAVADTQY